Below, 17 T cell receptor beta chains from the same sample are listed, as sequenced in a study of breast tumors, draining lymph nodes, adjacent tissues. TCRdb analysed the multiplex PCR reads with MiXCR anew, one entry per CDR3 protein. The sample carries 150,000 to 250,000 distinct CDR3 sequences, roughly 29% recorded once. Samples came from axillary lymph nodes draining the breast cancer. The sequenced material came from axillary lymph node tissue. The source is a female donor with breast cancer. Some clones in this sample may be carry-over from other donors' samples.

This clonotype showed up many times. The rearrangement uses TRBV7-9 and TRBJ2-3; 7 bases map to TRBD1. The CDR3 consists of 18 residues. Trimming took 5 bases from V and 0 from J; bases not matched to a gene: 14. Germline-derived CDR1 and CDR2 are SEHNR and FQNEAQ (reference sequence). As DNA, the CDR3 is TGTGCCAGCAGCCCGCAACCCCCGGGACAGTCAAGCACAGATACGCAGTATTTT. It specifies CASSPQPPGQSSTDTQYF.

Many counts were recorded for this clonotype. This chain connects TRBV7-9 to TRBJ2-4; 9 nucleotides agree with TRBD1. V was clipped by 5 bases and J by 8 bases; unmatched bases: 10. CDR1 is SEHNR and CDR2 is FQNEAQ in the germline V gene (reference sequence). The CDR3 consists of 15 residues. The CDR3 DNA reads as TGTGCCAGCAGCAGCCCTGACAGGGGGAGGTACATTCAGTACTTC. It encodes CASSSPDRGRYIQYF.

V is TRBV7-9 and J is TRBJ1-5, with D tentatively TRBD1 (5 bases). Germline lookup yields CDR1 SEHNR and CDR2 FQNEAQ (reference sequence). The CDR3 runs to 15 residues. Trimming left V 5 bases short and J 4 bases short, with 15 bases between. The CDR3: CASSHIGGGNQPQHF. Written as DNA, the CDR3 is TGTGCCAGCAGCCACATCGGCGGGGGTAATCAGCCCCAGCATTTT.

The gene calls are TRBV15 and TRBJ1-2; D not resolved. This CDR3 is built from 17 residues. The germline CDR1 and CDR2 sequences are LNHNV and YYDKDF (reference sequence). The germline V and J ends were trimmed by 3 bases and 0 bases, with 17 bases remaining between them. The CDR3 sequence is CATSSQGLGEPNYGYTF. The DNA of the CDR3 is TGTGCCACCAGCAGCCAAGGATTGGGAGAGCCTAACTATGGCTACACCTTC.

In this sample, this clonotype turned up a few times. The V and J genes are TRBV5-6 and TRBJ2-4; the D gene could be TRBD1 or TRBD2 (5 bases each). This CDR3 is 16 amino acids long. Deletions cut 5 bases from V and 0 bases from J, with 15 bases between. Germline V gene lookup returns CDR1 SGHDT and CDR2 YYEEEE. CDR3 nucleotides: TGTGCCAGCAGGACTGGGGGACCTCTAGCCAAAAACATTCAGTACTTC. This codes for CASRTGGPLAKNIQYF.

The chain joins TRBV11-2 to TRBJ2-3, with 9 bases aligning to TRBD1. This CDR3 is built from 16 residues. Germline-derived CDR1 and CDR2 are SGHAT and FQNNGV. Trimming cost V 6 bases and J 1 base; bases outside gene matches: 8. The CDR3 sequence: CASSRTQGAGTDTQYF. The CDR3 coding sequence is TGTGCCAGCAGTCGAACACAGGGGGCGGGCACAGATACGCAGTATTTT.

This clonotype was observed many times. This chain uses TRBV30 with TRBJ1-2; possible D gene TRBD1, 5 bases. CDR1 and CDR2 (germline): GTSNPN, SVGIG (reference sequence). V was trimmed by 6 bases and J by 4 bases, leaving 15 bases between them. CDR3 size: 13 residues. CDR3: CACLTARLYGYTF. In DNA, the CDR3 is TGTGCCTGCTTGACAGCCCGACTCTATGGCTACACCTTC.

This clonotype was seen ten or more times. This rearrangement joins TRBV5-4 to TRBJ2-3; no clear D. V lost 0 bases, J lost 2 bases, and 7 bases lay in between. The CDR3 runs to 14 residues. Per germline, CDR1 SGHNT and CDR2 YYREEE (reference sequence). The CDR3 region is CASSLGTVTDTQYF. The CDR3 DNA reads TGTGCCAGCAGCTTGGGGACGGTCACAGATACGCAGTATTTT.

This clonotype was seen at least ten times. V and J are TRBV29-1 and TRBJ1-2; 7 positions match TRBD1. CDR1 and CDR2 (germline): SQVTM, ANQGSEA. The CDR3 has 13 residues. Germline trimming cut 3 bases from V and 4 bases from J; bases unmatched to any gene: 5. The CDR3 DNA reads TGCAGCGTTGAGAGGGGGCGCGGCTATGGCTACACCTTC. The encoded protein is CSVERGRGYGYTF. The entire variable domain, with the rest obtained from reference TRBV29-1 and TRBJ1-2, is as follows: SAVISQKPSRDICQRGTSLTIQCQVDSQVTMMFWYRQQPGQSLTLIATANQGSEATYESGFVIDKFPISRPNLTFSTLTVSNMSPEDSSIYLCSVERGRGYGYTFGSGTRLTVV.

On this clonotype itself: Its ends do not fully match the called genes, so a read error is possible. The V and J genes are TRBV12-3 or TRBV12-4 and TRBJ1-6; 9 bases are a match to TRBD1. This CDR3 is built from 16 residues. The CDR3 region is CAGSWGQGPWASPLHF. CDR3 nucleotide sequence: TGTGCCGGCAGTTGGGGACAGGGCCCGTGGGCTTCACCCCTCCACTTT.

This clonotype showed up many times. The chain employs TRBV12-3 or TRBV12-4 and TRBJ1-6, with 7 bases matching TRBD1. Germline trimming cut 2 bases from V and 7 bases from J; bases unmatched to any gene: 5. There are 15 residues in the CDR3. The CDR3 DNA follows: TGTGCCAGCAGTTTATCAGCAGGGGGGAATTCACCCCTCCACTTT. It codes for CASSLSAGGNSPLHF.

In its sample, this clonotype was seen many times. CDR3 in DNA: TGTGCCAGCAGTGCCACAGGGGTGGGCACAGATACGCAGTATTTT. Encoded protein: CASSATGVGTDTQYF. V and J are TRBV2 and TRBJ2-3; 7 nucleotides line up with TRBD1. The CDR3 has 15 residues. CDR1 and CDR2 from the germline V gene are SNHLY and FYNNEI. Germline trimming cut 4 bases from V and 1 base from J; bases unmatched to any gene: 5.

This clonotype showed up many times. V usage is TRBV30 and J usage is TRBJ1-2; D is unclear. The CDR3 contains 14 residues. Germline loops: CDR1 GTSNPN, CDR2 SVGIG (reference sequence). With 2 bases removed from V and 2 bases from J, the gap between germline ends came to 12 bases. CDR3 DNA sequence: TGTGCCTGGAGTTTAGTCGATGCGAACTATGGCTACACCTTC. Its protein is CAWSLVDANYGYTF.

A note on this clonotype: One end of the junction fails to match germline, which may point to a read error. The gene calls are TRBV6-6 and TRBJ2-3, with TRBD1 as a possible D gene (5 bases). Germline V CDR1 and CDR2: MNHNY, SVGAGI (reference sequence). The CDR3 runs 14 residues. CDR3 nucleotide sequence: TGTGCCAGCAGTTACTCGGCTCACACAGGTACGCAGTATTTT. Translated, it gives CASSYSAHTGTQYF.

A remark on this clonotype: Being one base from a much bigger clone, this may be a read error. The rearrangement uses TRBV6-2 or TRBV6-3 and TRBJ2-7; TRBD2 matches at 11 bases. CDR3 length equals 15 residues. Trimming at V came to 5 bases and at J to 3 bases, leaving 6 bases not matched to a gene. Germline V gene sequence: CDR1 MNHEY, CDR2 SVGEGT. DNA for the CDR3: TGTGCCAGCAGTGCCGGGACTAGCGGTATCTACGAGCAGTACTTC. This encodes CASSAGTSGIYEQYF.

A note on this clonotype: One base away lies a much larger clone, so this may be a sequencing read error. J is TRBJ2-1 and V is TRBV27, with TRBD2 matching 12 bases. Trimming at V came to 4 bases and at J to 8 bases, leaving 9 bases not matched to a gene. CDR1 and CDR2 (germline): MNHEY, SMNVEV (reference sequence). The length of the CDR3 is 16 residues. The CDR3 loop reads CASSSRTSGVRDEQFF. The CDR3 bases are TGTGCCAGCAGTTCACGGACTAGCGGGGTGAGGGATGAGCAGTTCTTC.

CDR3 protein: CAWSVMNRMNTEAFF. CDR3 coding DNA: TGTGCCTGGAGTGTAATGAACAGGATGAACACTGAAGCTTTCTTT. J is TRBJ1-1 and V is TRBV30; TRBD1 might be the D (5 bases). The CDR3 is made up of 15 amino acids. The germline CDR1 and CDR2 sequences are GTSNPN and SVGIG (reference sequence). The V end lost 0 bases, the J end lost 0 bases, and 11 bases lay between the germline ends.